In its sample, the clone carrying this T cell receptor beta chain was seen many times. Germline values: CDR1 SGHKS, CDR2 YYEKEE (reference sequence). The ends lost 0 bases at V and 5 bases at J; junction bases unmatched: 6. This CDR3 is 15 amino acids long. The record originates from a study of regulatory T cells in long-lasting Graves disease. The time point denotes: persistent/refractory GD, antithyroid drugs over 5 years with positive TRAb. Making the TCR library involved RNA that had been extracted from PBMCs. Combining iRepertoire HTBI primers with Arm-PCR of CDR3 regions, the authors built TCR beta libraries. TCRdb reprocessed the multiplex PCR reads with MiXCR, giving one entry per CDR3 protein. The sample contains roughly 300,000 distinct CDR3 sequences, around 23% of which appear only once.

V is TRBV5-5 and J is TRBJ1-2, with 8 bases lining up with TRBD1. This specimen consisted of peripheral blood mononuclear cells (PBMCs), obtained when the disease was refractory, from a patient treated with antithyroid drugs. The source is a female donor with Graves disease. Here the CDR3 reads CASSLAVGQGYGYTF. CDR3 coding DNA: TGTGCCAGCAGCTTGGCCGTCGGACAGGGTTATGGCTACACCTTC.